This TCR beta chain derives from a study of shared clonotypes between healthy human individuals. Study-wide background: The plates for each donor numbered three CD4 naive, three CD4 memory, two CD8 naive and one CD8 memory.

The CDR3 runs 15 residues. The germline V gene encodes CDR1 MGHRA and CDR2 YSYEKL. The V segment lost 1 base and the J segment 9 bases; nucleotides outside the gene matches: 4. CD8 cells classed as naive were CD45RO-negative and positively selected for CCR7, excluding terminally differentiated effector memory CD45RA+ cells. Points on this clone: As yet, its antigen is unknown.

Study-level points and caveats: Researchers sampled blood only, noting tissue repertoires likely differ.

Libraries were prepared by immunoSEQ multiplex PCR; TCRdb keeps only in-frame clonotypes and omits some of them. This table has about 2,100,000 clones, approximately 94% appearing once. The TCR sequence derives from a man between 18 and 29 years old in good health. Some clones in this sample may be carry-over from other donors' samples. Sequencing used naive CD8+ T cells from PBMCs. The V call is TRBV4-1, the J call TRBJ2-1; TRBD2 agrees at 12 bases. Here the CDR3 reads CASSQGGLAGSEQFF. In nucleotides, the CDR3 is TGCGCCAGCAGCCAAGGAGGACTAGCGGGAAGTGAGCAGTTCTTC.